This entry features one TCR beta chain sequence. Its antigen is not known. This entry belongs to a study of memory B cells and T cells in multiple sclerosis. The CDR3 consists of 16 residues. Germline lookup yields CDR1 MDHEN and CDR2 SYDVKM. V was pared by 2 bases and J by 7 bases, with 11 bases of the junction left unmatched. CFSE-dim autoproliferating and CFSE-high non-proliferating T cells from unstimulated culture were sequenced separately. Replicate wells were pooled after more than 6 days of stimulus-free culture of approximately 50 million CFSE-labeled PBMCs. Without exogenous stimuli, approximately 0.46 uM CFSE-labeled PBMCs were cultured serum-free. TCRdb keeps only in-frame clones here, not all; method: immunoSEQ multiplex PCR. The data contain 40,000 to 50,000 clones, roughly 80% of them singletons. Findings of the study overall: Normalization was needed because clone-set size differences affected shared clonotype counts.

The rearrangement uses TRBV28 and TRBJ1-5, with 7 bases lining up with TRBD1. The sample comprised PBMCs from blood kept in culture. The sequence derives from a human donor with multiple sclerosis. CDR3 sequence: CASSLVSTGVQQPQHF. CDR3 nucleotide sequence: TGTGCCAGCAGTTTAGTCTCCACAGGGGTGCAGCAGCCCCAGCATTTT.